This is a list of T cell receptor beta chains from one sample in a study of T cells in localized non-small cell lung cancer. This table comes from immunoSEQ multiplex PCR, and its TCRdb copy is limited to in-frame clones, with some not included. The repertoire has 20,000 to 25,000 clones, roughly nine tenths of them found once; the top ten carry approximately 12%. Sequencing was performed on peripheral blood, taken before any cancer treatment. The receptors derive from a male donor at least 60 years old with stage I lung adenocarcinoma. Each CDR3 is given with its conserved first and last residue. Clone size is not always given. Where it is, it says once, few, many or a class for expanded clones.

CDR3: CAWSVLWTQYF
size: .
J: TRBJ2-3
V: TRBV30

CDR3: CASSLEGLAIYTQYF
size: .
J: TRBJ2-3
V: TRBV7-2

CDR3: CASSVTLPPNAGELFF
size: .
J: TRBJ2-2
V: TRBV6-1

CDR3: CASLTTTSSDEQFF
size: .
J: TRBJ2-1
V: TRBV2

CDR3: CSVSGTNNEQFF
size: .
J: TRBJ2-1
V: TRBV29-1

CDR3: CAWSPTENQPQHF
size: .
J: TRBJ1-5
V: TRBV30

CDR3: CASSESRGNTGELFF
size: .
J: TRBJ2-2
V: TRBV25-1

CDR3: CASSEGQGRQPQHF
size: .
J: TRBJ1-5
V: TRBV2

CDR3: CASSLGTGQGETQYF
size: .
J: TRBJ2-5
V: TRBV5-6

CDR3: CASSTSGTGAGEQYF
size: .
J: TRBJ2-7
V: TRBV18

CDR3: CASSFALEGVLNTEAFF
size: .
J: TRBJ1-1
V: TRBV5-6

CDR3: CASSIARDNQPQHF
size: .
J: TRBJ1-5
V: TRBV19

CDR3: CASSLPLAGDTDTQYF
size: .
J: TRBJ2-3
V: TRBV5-4

CDR3: CASSRGGGTEAFF
size: .
J: TRBJ1-1
V: TRBV6-5

CDR3: CASSPQPNTEAFF
size: .
J: TRBJ1-1
V: TRBV7-8

CDR3: CASSQGLNTEAFF
size: .
J: TRBJ1-1
V: TRBV18

CDR3: CASSRQGIYGYTF
size: .
J: TRBJ1-2
V: TRBV6-5

CDR3: CASSLAIPVFDGYTF
size: .
J: TRBJ1-2
V: TRBV11-2

CDR3: CASSQDTDYEQYF
size: .
J: TRBJ2-7
V: TRBV5-4

CDR3: CASSPGTVAGMETQYF
size: .
J: TRBJ2-5
V: TRBV5-1

CDR3: CASNPGGYGYTF
size: .
J: TRBJ1-2
V: TRBV19

CDR3: CASSPGGLSSGYGYTF
size: .
J: TRBJ1-2
V: TRBV5-1

CDR3: CASSPNSGGGGRGTEAFF
size: .
J: TRBJ1-1
V: TRBV19

CDR3: CASSLFVRGGDEKLFF
size: large
J: TRBJ1-4
V: TRBV28

CDR3: CSVVPGTGSGEQYF
size: few
J: TRBJ2-7
V: TRBV29-1

CDR3: CSPGAGYEQYF
size: once
J: TRBJ2-7
V: TRBV20-1

CDR3: CASNGGIRTEAFF
size: .
J: TRBJ1-1
V: TRBV28

CDR3: CASSLGGSGLEQYF
size: .
J: TRBJ2-7
V: TRBV28

CDR3: CASSLGDRDYGYTF
size: .
J: TRBJ1-2
V: TRBV5-4

CDR3: CASSDKTDSYGYTF
size: .
J: TRBJ1-2
V: TRBV2

CDR3: CASSSGGGAYEQYF
size: .
J: TRBJ2-7
V: TRBV28

CDR3: CASSLTGTNNIQYF
size: .
J: TRBJ2-4
V: TRBV6-5

CDR3: CASSKGGTPWLYEQYF
size: .
J: TRBJ2-7
V: TRBV21-1

CDR3: CSVEVLSGRGVYEQYF
size: .
J: TRBJ2-7
V: TRBV29-1

CDR3: CASSPMGLSYEQYF
size: .
J: TRBJ2-7
V: TRBV7-2

CDR3: CASSAVLTTDTQYF
size: few
J: TRBJ2-3
V: TRBV2

CDR3: CARGLVLNEQFF
size: .
J: TRBJ2-1
V: TRBV2

CDR3: CASSVDGGPYNEQFF
size: once
J: TRBJ2-1
V: TRBV7-9

CDR3: CAHGGNYGYTF
size: .
J: TRBJ1-2
V: TRBV28

CDR3: CASSLQPSGTGNNEQFF
size: .
J: TRBJ2-1
V: TRBV5-1

CDR3: CASSYHWDGYEQYF
size: .
J: TRBJ2-7
V: TRBV6-5

CDR3: CASSWGGRGSTDTQYF
size: .
J: TRBJ2-3
V: TRBV6-5

CDR3: CASRPSGEGSGGYTF
size: .
J: TRBJ1-2
V: TRBV7-2

CDR3: CASSFSTNTEAFF
size: .
J: TRBJ1-1
V: TRBV6-5

CDR3: CASSLGAGQGYSPLHF
size: .
J: TRBJ1-6
V: TRBV27

CDR3: CASDPGSYNEQFF
size: few
J: TRBJ2-1
V: TRBV2

CDR3: CASSQDRTGLRTGELFF
size: .
J: TRBJ2-2
V: TRBV4-3

CDR3: CASTTGSSNYGYTF
size: .
J: TRBJ1-2
V: TRBV2

CDR3: CASSLERGGEQYF
size: .
J: TRBJ2-7
V: TRBV11-2